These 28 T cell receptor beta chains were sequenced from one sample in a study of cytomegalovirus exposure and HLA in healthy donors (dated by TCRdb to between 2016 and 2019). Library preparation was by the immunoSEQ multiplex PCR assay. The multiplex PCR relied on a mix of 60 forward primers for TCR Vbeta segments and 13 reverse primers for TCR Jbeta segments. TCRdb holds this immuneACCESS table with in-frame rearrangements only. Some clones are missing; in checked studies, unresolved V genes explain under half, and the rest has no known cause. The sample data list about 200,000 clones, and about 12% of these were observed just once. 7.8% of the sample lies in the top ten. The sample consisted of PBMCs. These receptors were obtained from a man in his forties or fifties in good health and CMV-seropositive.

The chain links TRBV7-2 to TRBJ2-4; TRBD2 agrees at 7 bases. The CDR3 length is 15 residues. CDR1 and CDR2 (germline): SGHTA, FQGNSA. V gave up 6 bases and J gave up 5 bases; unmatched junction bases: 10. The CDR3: CASRSRGAGENIQYF. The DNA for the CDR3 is TGTGCCAGCAGATCTCGAGGGGCGGGGGAAAACATTCAGTACTTC.

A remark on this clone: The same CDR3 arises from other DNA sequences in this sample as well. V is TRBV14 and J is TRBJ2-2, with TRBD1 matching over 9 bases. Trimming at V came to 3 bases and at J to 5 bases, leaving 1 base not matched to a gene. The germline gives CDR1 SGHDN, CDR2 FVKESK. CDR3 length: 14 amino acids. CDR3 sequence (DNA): TGTGCCAGCAGCCAGGACAGGGGAACCGGGGAGCTGTTTTTT. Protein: CASSQDRGTGELFF.

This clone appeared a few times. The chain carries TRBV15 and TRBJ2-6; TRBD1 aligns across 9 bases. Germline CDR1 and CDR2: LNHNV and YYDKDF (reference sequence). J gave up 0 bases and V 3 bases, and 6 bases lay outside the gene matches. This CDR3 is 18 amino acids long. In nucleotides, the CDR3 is TGTGCCACCAGCAGCTTACAGGGGGCCATCTCTGGGGCCAACGTCCTGACTTTC. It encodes CATSSLQGAISGANVLTF.

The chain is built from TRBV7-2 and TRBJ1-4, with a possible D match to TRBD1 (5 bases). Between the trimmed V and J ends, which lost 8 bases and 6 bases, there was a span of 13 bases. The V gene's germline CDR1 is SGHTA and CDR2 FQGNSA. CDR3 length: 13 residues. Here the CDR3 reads CASGGGSDEKLFF. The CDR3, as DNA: TGTGCCAGCGGGGGAGGGTCAGATGAAAAACTGTTTTTT.

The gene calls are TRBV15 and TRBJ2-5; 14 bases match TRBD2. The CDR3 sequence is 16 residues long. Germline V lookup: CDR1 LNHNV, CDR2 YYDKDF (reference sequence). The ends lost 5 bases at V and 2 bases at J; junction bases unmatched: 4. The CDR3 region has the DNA TGTGCCACCAGCGCCAGACTAGCGGGGGGGCAAGAGACCCAGTACTTC. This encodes CATSARLAGGQETQYF.

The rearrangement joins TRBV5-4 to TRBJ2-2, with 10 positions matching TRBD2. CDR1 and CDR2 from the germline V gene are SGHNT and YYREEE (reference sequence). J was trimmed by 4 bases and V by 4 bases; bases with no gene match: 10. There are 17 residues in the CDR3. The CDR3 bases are TGTGCCAGCAGCGCCGGCGAGCGGGGGGGCCGCACCGGGGAGCTGTTTTTT. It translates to CASSAGERGGRTGELFF.

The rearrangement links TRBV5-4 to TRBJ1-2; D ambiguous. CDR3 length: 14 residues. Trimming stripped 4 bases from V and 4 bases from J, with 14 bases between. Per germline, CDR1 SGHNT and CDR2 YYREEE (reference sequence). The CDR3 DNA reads TGTGCCAGCAGCGTTGTGGGTTCGGGCTATGGCTACACCTTC. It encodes CASSVVGSGYGYTF.

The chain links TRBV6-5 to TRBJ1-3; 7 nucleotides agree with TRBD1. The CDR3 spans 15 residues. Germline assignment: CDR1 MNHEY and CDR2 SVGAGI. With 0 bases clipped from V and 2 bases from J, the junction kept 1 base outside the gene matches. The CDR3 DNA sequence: TGTGCCAGCAGTTACTCCGGACAGGCTGGAAACACCATATATTTT. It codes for CASSYSGQAGNTIYF.

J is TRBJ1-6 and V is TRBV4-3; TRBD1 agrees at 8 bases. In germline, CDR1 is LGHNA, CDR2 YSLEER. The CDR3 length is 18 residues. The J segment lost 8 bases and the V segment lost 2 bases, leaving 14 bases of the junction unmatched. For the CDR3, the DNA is TGCGCCAGCAGCCAACTCCTCTGGGCAGGGGGCGAGGATTCACCCCTCCACTTT. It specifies CASSQLLWAGGEDSPLHF.

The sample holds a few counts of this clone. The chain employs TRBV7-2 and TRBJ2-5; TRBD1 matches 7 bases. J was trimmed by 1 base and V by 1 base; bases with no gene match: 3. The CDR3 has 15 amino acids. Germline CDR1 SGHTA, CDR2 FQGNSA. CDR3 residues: CASSLDGTAQETQYF. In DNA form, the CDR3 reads TGTGCCAGCAGCTTAGATGGGACAGCCCAAGAGACCCAGTACTTC. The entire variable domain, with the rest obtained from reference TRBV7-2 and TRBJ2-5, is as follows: GAGVSQSPSNKVTEKGKDVELRCDPISGHTALYWYRQSLGQGLEFLIYFQGNSAPDKSGLPSDRFSAERTGGSVSTLTIQRTQQEDSAVYLCASSLDGTAQETQYFGPGTRLLVL.

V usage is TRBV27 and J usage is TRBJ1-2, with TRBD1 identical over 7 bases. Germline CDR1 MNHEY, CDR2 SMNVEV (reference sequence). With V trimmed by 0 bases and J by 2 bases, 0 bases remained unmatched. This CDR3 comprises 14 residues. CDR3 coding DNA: TGTGCCAGCAGTTTATCACAGGGGAACTATGGCTACACCTTC. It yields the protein CASSLSQGNYGYTF.

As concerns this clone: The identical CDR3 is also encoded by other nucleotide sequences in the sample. CDR3 sequence (DNA): TGCAGCGTTGACGGAGGGGGAAACACCATATATTTT. Translation gives CSVDGGGNTIYF. The chain combines TRBV29-1 with TRBJ1-3; D call uncertain. CDR3 length: 12 residues. Trimming took off 3 bases at V and 4 bases at J, with 7 bases between the two ends. Germline V lookup: CDR1 SQVTM, CDR2 ANQGSEA.

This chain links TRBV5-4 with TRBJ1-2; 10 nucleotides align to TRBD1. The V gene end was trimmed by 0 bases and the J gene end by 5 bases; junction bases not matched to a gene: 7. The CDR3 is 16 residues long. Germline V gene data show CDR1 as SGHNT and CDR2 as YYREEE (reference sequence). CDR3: CASSLGRDRGYYGYTF. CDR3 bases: TGTGCCAGCAGCTTGGGTAGGGACAGGGGATATTATGGCTACACCTTC. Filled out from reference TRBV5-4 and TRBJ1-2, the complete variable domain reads ETGVTQSPTHLIKTRGQQVTLRCSSQSGHNTVSWYQQALGQGPQFIFQYYREEENGRGNFPPRFSGLQFPNYSSELNVNALELDDSALYLCASSLGRDRGYYGYTFGSGTRLTVV.

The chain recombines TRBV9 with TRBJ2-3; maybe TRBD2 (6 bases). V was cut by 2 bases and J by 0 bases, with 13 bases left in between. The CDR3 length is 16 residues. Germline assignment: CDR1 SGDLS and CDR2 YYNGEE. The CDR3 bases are TGTGCCAGCAGCGTTGGTAGCGGACCTAGCACAGATACGCAGTATTTT. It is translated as CASSVGSGPSTDTQYF.

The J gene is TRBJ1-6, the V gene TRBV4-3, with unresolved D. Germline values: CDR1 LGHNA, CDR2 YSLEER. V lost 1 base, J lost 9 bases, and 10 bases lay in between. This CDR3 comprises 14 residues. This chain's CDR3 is CASSQGSNFSPLHF. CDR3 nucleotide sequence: TGCGCCAGCAGCCAAGGGTCGAACTTTTCACCCCTCCACTTT.

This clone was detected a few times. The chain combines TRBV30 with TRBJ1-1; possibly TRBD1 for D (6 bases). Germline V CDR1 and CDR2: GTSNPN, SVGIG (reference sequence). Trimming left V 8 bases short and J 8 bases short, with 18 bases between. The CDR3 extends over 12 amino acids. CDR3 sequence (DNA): TGTGCCCATAACCCCACAGGGTTGGAAGCTTTCTTT. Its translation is CAHNPTGLEAFF.

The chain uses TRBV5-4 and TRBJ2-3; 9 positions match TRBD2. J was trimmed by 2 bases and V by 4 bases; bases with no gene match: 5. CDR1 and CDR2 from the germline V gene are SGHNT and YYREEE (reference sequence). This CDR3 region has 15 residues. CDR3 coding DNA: TGTGCCAGCAGCCCCCTAGCGGGGACCACAGATACGCAGTATTTT. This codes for CASSPLAGTTDTQYF.

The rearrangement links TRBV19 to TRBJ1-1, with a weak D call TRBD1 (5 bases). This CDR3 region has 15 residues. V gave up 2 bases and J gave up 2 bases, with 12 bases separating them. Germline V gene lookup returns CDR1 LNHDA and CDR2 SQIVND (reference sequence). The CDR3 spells CASSIMKGANTEAFF. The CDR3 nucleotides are TGTGCCAGTAGTATAATGAAAGGGGCAAACACTGAAGCTTTCTTT.

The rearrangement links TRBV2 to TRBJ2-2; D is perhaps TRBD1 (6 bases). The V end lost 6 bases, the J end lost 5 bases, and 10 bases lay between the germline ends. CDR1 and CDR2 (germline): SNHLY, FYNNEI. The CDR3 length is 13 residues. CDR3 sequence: CASRRDNTGELFF. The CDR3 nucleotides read TGTGCCAGCAGACGGGACAATACCGGGGAGCTGTTTTTT.

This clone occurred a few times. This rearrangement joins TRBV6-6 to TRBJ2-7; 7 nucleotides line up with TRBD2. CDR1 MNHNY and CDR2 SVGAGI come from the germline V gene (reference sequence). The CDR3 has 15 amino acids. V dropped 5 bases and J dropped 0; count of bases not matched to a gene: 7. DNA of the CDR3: TGTGCCAGCAGTGCCGGGACTACGAGCTCCTACGAGCAGTACTTC. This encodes CASSAGTTSSYEQYF.

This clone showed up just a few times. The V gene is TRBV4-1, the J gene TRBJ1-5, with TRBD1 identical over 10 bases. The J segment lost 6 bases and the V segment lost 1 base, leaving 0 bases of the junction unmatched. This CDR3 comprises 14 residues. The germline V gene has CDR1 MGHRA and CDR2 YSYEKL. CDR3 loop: CASSQGTGGQPQHF. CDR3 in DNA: TGCGCCAGCAGCCAAGGGACAGGGGGTCAGCCCCAGCATTTT.

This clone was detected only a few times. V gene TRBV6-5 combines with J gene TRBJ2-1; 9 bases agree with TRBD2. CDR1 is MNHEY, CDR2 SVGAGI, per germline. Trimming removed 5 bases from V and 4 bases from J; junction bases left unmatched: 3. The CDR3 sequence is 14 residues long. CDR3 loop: CASSLTSGYNEQFF. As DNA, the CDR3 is TGTGCCAGCAGTCTGACTAGCGGTTACAATGAGCAGTTCTTC.

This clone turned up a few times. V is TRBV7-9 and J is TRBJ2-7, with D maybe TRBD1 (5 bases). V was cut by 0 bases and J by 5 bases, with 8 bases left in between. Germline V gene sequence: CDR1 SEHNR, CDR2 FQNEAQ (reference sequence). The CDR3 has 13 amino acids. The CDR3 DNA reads TGTGCCAGCAGCTTAGCGCAGGGCCACGAGCAGTACTTC. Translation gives CASSLAQGHEQYF.

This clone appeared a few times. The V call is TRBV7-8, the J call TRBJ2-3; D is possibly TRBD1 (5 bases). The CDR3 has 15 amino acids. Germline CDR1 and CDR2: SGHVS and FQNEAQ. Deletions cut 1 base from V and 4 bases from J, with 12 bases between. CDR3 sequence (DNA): TGTGCCAGCAGCTTAGAGTTACAGGAATCAGATACGCAGTATTTT. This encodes CASSLELQESDTQYF.

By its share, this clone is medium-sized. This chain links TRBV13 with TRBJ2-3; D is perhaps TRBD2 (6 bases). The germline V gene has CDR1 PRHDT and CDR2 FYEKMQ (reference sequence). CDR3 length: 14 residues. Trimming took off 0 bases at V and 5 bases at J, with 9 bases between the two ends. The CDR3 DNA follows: TGTGCCAGCAGCTTAGGACTAGCCGGAGATACGCAGTATTTT. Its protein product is CASSLGLAGDTQYF.

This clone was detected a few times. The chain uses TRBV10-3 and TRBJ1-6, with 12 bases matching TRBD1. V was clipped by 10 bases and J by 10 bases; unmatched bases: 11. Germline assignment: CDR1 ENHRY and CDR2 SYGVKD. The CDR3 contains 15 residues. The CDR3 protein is CATGQGQGAGSPLHF. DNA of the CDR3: TGTGCCACCGGACAGGGACAGGGGGCAGGGTCACCCCTCCACTTT.

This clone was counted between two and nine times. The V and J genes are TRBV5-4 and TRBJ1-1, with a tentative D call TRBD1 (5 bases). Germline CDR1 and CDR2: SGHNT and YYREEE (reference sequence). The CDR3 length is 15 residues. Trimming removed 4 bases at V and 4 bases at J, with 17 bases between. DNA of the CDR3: TGTGCCAGCAGCGTCGGGACCTCCGGGGGCACTGAAGCTTTCTTT. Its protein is CASSVGTSGGTEAFF.

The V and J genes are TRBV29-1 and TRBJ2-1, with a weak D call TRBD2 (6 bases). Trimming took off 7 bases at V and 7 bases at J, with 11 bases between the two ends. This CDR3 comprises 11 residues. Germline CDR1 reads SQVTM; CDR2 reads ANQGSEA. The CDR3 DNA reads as TGCAGCGGGAGGGACGTTAATGAGCAGTTCTTC. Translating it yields CSGRDVNEQFF.